This TCR beta chain was sequenced during a study of T cell responses to AZD1222 COVID-19 vaccine. Findings and limits, study-wide: Among the donors, most were white British and more were female, and clonal diversity was possibly underestimated. Repertoire sampling happened only post peak T cell response. Regions 160-218 and 743-854 held dominance among vaccine-associated CD4 TCRs, which spanned spike. Seropositivity was recorded at baseline in only 6 or 7 AZD1222 recipients.

Profiled with immunoSEQ multiplex PCR; TCRdb holds only in-frame clones, not every one. The sample consists of some 110,000 clones, more than 75% of them appearing once. This clone came up once. The target antigen is unknown. The V and J ends lost 4 bases and 8 bases, in that order; junction bases with no gene match: 6. Germline V gene sequence: CDR1 SGHRS, CDR2 YFSETQ. This CDR3 is built from 14 residues. This chain uses TRBV5-1 with TRBJ2-4; the match to TRBD1 covers 10 bases. The TCR sequence derives from an adult in good health. Sample: peripheral blood, taken on day 0 of AZD1222 vaccination. CDR3: CASSPGDRGDIQYF. Here the CDR3 DNA reads TGCGCCAGCAGCCCAGGGGACAGGGGTGACATTCAGTACTTC.